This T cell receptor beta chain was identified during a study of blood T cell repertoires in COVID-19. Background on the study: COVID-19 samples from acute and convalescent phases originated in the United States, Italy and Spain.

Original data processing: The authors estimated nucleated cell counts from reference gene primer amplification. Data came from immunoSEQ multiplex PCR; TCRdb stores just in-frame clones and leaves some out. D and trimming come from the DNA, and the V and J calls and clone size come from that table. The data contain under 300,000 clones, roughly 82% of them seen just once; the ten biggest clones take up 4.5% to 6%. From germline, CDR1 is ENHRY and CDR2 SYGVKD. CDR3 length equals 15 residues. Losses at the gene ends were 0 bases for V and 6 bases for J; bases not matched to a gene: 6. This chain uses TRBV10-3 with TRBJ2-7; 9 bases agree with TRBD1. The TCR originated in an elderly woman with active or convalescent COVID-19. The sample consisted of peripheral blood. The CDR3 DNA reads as TGTGCCATCAGTGAGTCAAGGGACAGGGTTGGCGAGCAGTACTTC. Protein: CAISESRDRVGEQYF.